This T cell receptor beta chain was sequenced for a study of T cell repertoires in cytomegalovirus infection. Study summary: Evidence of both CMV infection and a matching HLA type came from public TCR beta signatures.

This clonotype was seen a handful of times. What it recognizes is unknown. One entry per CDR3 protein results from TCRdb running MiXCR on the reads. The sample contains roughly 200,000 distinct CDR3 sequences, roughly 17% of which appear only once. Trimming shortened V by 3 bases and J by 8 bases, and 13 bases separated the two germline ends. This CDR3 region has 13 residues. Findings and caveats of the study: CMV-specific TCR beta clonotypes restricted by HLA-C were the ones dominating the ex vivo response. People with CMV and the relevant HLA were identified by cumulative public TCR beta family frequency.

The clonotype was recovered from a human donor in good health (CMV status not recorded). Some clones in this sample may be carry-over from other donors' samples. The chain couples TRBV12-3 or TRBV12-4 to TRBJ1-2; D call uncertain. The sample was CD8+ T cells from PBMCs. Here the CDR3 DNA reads TGTGCCAGCAGTTTCCGGGGAGACGACGGCTACACCTTC. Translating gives CASSFRGDDGYTF.